These 18 T cell receptor beta chains were sequenced from one sample in a study of Ad26.COV2.S vaccination and SARS-CoV-2 variants. TCRdb keeps only in-frame clones here, not all; method: immunoSEQ multiplex PCR. Of fewer than 400,000 clones in the sample, about 82% were seen once. Treatment described: about 20 received Ad26.COV2.S at low or high dose, single or two shots; about 5 received placebo; per-sample allocation not given. The samples were gathered on day 63 after the first injection of vaccine or placebo. Material: peripheral blood, obtained in a trial of Ad26.COV2.S vaccine versus placebo. These receptors were collected from a person between 18 and 60 years old who received the Ad26.COV2.S COVID-19 vaccine or a placebo.

This rearrangement joins TRBV3-1 (or the pseudogene TRBV3-2) to TRBJ1-2; weak D call: TRBD1 (6 bases). CDR3 length equals 15 residues. V was pared by 1 base and J by 5 bases, with 14 bases between. Per the germline V gene, CDR1 is LGHDT and CDR2 is YNNKEL (reference sequence). The CDR3 nucleotides read TGTGCCAGCAGCCAAGCATCGGACAGATGGTATGGCTACACCTTC. Protein product: CASSQASDRWYGYTF.

This chain links TRBV7-9 with TRBJ2-5; D gene uncertain. Germline values: CDR1 SEHNR, CDR2 FQNEAQ (reference sequence). V gave up 1 base and J gave up 7 bases, with 7 bases separating them. The CDR3 runs 12 residues. This CDR3 reads CASSLEGTTQYF. The DNA for the CDR3 is TGTGCCAGCAGCTTAGAGGGAACGACCCAGTACTTC.

The J gene is TRBJ1-2, the V gene TRBV9, with TRBD1 identical over 7 bases. V lost 3 bases, J lost 7 bases, and 6 bases stayed unmatched. There are 13 residues in the CDR3. CDR1 is SGDLS and CDR2 is YYNGEE in the germline V gene. CDR3 sequence reads: CASSADRVGGYTF. In DNA, the CDR3 is TGTGCCAGCAGCGCTGACAGGGTGGGTGGCTACACCTTC.

The chain links TRBV4-1 to TRBJ2-1; TRBD2 matches 8 bases. The ends lost 6 bases at V and 4 bases at J; junction bases unmatched: 8. This CDR3 has 15 residues. Germline V gives CDR1 MGHRA, CDR2 YSYEKL. In DNA form, the CDR3 reads TGCGCCAGCAGTCCCGAGCGGGGGAGATACAATGAGCAGTTCTTC. It translates to CASSPERGRYNEQFF.

The rearrangement uses TRBV30 and TRBJ2-3, with unresolved D. The CDR3 spans 13 residues. V lost 2 bases to trimming and J lost 0 bases, with 6 bases between them. Germline-derived CDR1 and CDR2 are GTSNPN and SVGIG (reference sequence). CDR3 nucleotide sequence: TGTGCCTGGAGTCCGACTAGCACAGATACGCAGTATTTT. Translating it yields CAWSPTSTDTQYF.

V and J are TRBV19 and TRBJ1-5; 11 nucleotides align to TRBD1. Trimming at V came to 10 bases and at J to 1 base, leaving 9 bases not matched to a gene. Germline CDR1 and CDR2: LNHDA and SQIVND (reference sequence). CDR3 length: 16 residues. The CDR3 sequence is CATAGQGGGSNQPQHF. The CDR3 coding sequence is TGTGCCACGGCGGGACAGGGGGGTGGAAGCAATCAGCCCCAGCATTTT.

The chain links TRBV7-8 to TRBJ1-6, with 10 bases that match TRBD1. Germline lookup yields CDR1 SGHVS and CDR2 FQNEAQ. The CDR3 runs to 15 residues. The ends lost 0 bases at V and 10 bases at J; junction bases unmatched: 3. CDR3 in DNA: TGTGCCAGCAGCTTAGCAGGGACAGGGGAATCACCCCTCCACTTT. Protein: CASSLAGTGESPLHF. Based on the CDR3 plus reference TRBV7-8 and TRBJ1-6, the full variable domain is GAGVSQSPRYKVAKRGQDVALRCDPISGHVSLFWYQQALGQGPEFLTYFQNEAQLDKSGLPSDRFFAERPEGSVSTLKIQRTQQEDSAVYLCASSLAGTGESPLHFGNGTRLTVT.

The genes are TRBV5-1 and TRBJ1-1; no clear D. Trimming removed 2 bases at V and 2 bases at J, with 1 base between. This CDR3 is built from 11 residues. Germline CDR1 reads SGHRS; CDR2 reads YFSETQ. The CDR3 region is CASSFNTEAFF. Written as DNA, the CDR3 is TGCGCCAGCAGCTTTAACACTGAAGCTTTCTTT.

This chain uses TRBV9 with TRBJ2-3; TRBD2 might be the D (5 bases). The germline CDR1 and CDR2 sequences are SGDLS and YYNGEE. V was shortened by 2 bases and J by 6 bases, with 7 bases between the two germline ends. The CDR3 has 12 residues. CDR3 nucleotides: TGTGCCAGCAGCGTTGCGGGCGATACGCAGTATTTT. Its translation: CASSVAGDTQYF.

A remark on this clone: The same CDR3 can be traced to other DNA sequences in this sample. The chain carries TRBV18 and TRBJ2-3; D remains unclear. This CDR3 comprises 11 residues. CDR1 and CDR2 (germline): KGHSH, LQKENI. Trimming removed 3 bases from V and 5 bases from J, with 3 bases in between. The DNA for the CDR3 is TGTGCCAGCTCACCGGGAGATACGCAGTATTTT. Translating gives CASSPGDTQYF.

The gene calls are TRBV29-1 and TRBJ2-1, with TRBD2 identical over 11 bases. CDR1 and CDR2 from the germline V gene are SQVTM and ANQGSEA. Unmatched junction bases numbered 6, after V lost 7 bases and J lost 7 bases. CDR3 length equals 13 residues. CDR3: CSGLAGGQNEQFF. The CDR3 DNA sequence: TGCAGCGGCTTAGCGGGGGGGCAGAATGAGCAGTTCTTC.

The chain uses TRBV24-1 and TRBJ1-5; D is possibly TRBD1 (5 bases). The V gene lost 5 bases and the J gene lost 2 bases, with 9 bases spanning the gap. CDR1 is KGHDR and CDR2 is SFDVKD in the germline V gene. There are 14 residues in the CDR3. CDR3 nucleotides: TGTGCCACCAGTGGGGGCTCGGGCAATCAGCCCCAGCATTTT. Translation: CATSGGSGNQPQHF.

V gene TRBV2 combines with J gene TRBJ1-2, with D uncertain. The germline V gene has CDR1 SNHLY and CDR2 FYNNEI. The CDR3 has 13 amino acids. Trimming removed 4 bases from V and 1 base from J, with 7 bases in between. CDR3 coding DNA: TGTGCCAGCAGTGGAATAAGTAACTATGGCTACACCTTC. The encoded protein is CASSGISNYGYTF.

V and J are TRBV5-4 and TRBJ1-4, with 8 positions matching TRBD1. The CDR3 consists of 14 residues. Germline values: CDR1 SGHNT, CDR2 YYREEE (reference sequence). After removal of 7 bases from V and 8 bases from J, the junction contained 10 bases not matched to a gene. CDR3 nucleotide sequence: TGTGCCAGCCGACGACAGGGGACCCGAGAAAAACTGTTTTTT. This codes for CASRRQGTREKLFF.

The chain couples TRBV11-2 to TRBJ1-4, with unresolved D. Per germline, CDR1 SGHAT and CDR2 FQNNGV. Trimming cost V 10 bases and J 8 bases, with 14 bases left between them. This CDR3 has 12 residues. CDR3 DNA: TGTGCCACCCAGGAAGTTCCCGAAAAACTGTTTTTT. Its translation is CATQEVPEKLFF.

This clone was recorded a few times. This chain joins TRBV3-1 (or the pseudogene TRBV3-2) and TRBJ1-6; the D is unclear. Germline V gene data show CDR1 as LGHDT and CDR2 as YNNKEL (reference sequence). CDR3 size: 17 residues. V was cut by 2 bases and J by 6 bases, with 17 bases left in between. The DNA for the CDR3 is TGTGCCAGCAGCCAATGGTTAGGGAGCCTCACTAATTCACCCCTCCACTTT. As protein: CASSQWLGSLTNSPLHF.

This rearrangement joins TRBV7-9 to TRBJ2-5, with TRBD2 matching over 7 bases. The CDR3 has 14 residues. Looked up from germline, CDR1 is SEHNR and CDR2 is FQNEAQ (reference sequence). Trimming at V came to 1 base and at J to 1 base, leaving 0 bases not matched to a gene. CDR3 in DNA: TGTGCCAGCAGCTTAGGGACTAGCCAAGAGACCCAGTACTTC. This gives the protein CASSLGTSQETQYF. Full variable domain (rest looked up from reference TRBV7-9 and TRBJ2-5): DTGVSQNPRHKITKRGQNVTFRCDPISEHNRLYWYRQTLGQGPEFLTYFQNEAQLEKSRLLSDRFSAERPKGSFSTLEIQRTEQGDSAMYLCASSLGTSQETQYFGPGTRLLVL.

The genes are TRBV6-5 and TRBJ2-7; no reliable D call. CDR3 size: 11 residues. Trimming cost V 5 bases and J 3 bases, with 5 bases left between them. Germline V CDR1 and CDR2: MNHEY, SVGAGI. The CDR3 DNA follows: TGTGCCAGCAGTACCGACTACGAGCAGTACTTC. This codes for CASSTDYEQYF.